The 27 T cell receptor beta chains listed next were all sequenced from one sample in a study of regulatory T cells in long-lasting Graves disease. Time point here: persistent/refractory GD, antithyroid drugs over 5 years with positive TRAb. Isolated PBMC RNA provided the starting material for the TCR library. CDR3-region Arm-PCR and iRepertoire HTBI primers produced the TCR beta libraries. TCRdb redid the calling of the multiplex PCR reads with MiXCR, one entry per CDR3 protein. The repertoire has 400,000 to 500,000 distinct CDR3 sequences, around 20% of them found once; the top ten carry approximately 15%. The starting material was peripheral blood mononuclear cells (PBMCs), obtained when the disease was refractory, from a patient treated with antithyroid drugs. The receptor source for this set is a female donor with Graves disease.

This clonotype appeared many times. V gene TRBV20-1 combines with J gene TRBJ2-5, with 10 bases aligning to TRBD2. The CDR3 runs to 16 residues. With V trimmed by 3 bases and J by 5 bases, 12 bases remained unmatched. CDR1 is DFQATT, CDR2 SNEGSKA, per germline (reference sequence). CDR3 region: CSASPLAGELRETQYF. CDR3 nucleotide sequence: TGCAGTGCTAGCCCCCTAGCGGGAGAGCTGCGGGAGACCCAGTACTTC.

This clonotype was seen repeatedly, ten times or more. CDR3 protein: CASSTRTSGSGETQYF. The CDR3 region has the DNA TGTGCCAGCAGTACCCGGACTAGCGGGAGTGGAGAGACCCAGTACTTC. This sequence joins TRBV12-3 or TRBV12-4 and TRBJ2-5; 13 bases map to TRBD2. The CDR3 extends over 16 amino acids. The V and J ends lost 5 bases and 4 bases, in that order; junction bases with no gene match: 7.

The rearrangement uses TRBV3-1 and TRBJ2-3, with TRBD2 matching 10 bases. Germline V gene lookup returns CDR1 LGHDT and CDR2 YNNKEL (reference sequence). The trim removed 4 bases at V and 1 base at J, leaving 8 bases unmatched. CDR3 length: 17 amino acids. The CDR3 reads CASSREGSGRRTDTQYF. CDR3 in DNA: TGTGCCAGCAGCCGAGAAGGTAGCGGGAGGCGCACAGATACGCAGTATTTT.

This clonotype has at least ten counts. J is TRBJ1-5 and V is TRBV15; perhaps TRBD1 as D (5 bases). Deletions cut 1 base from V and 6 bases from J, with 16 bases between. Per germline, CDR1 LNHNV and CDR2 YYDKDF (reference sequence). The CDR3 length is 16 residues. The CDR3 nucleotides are TGTGCCACCAGCAGAGCAAAAGGGGACGGTGGTCAGCCCCAGCATTTT. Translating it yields CATSRAKGDGGQPQHF.

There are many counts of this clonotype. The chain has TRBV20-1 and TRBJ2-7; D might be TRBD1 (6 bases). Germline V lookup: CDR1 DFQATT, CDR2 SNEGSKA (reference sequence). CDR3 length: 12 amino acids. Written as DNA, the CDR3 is TGCAGGGCAGAGGACAGTTCCTACGAGCAGTACTTC. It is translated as CRAEDSSYEQYF.

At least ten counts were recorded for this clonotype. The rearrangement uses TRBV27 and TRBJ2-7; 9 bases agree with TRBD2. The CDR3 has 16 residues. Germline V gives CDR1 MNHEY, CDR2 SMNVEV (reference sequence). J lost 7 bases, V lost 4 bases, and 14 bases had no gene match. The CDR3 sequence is CASSYGSSGSTREQYF. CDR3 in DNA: TGTGCCAGCAGTTACGGGAGTAGCGGGAGCACGCGAGAGCAGTACTTC.

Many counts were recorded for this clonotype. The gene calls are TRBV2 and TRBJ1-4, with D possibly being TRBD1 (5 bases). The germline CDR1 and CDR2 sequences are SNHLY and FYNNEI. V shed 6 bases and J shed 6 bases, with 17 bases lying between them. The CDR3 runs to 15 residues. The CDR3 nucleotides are TGTGCCAGCAGCGCCAATGGGGGGAGAGATGAAAAACTGTTTTTT. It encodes CASSANGGRDEKLFF.

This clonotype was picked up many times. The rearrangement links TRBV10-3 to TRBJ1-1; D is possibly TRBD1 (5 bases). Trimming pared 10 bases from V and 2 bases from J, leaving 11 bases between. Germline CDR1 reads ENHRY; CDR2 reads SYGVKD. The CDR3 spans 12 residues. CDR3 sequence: CANARDNTEAFF. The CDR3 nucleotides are TGTGCCAACGCCAGGGATAACACTGAAGCTTTCTTT.

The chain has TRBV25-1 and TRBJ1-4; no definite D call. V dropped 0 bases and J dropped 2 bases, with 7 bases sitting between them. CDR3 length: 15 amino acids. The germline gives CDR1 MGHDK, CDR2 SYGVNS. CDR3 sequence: CASSEYLGTNEKLFF. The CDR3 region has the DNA TGTGCCAGCAGTGAATATCTAGGGACTAATGAAAAACTGTTTTTT.

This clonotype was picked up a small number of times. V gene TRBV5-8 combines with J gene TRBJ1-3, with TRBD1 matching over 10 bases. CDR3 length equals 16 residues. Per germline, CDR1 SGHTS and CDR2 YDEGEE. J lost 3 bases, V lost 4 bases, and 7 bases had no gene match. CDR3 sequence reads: CASSGRDRGLGNTIYF. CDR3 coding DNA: TGTGCCAGCAGCGGACGGGACAGGGGACTTGGAAACACCATATATTTT.

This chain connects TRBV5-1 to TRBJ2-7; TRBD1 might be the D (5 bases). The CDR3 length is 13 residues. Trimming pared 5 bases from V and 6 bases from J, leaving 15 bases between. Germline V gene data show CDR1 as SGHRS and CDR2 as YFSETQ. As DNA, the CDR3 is TGCGCCAGCAGATTAACAGACAGCGCCGAGCAGTACTTC. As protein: CASRLTDSAEQYF.

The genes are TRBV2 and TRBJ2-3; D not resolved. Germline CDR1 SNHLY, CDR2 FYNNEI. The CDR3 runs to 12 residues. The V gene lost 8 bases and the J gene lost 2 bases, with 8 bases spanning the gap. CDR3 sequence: CASFGDTDTQYF. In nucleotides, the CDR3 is TGTGCCAGCTTTGGCGACACAGATACGCAGTATTTT.

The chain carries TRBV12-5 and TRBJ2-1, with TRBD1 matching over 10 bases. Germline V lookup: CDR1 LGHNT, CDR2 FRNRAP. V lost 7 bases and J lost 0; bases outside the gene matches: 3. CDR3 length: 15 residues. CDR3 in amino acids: CASARDRGSYNEQFF. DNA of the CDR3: TGTGCTAGTGCCCGGGACAGGGGCTCCTACAATGAGCAGTTCTTC.

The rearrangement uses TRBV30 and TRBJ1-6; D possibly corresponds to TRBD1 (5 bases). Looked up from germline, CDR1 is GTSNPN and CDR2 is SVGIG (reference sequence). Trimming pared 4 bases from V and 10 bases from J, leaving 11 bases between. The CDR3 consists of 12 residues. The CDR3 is CAWTQGQSPLHF. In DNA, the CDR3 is TGTGCCTGGACCCAGGGCCAATCACCCCTCCACTTT. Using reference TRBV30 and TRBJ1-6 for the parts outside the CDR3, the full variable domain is SQTIHQWPATLVQPVGSPLSLECTVEGTSNPNLYWYRQAAGRGLQLLFYSVGIGQISSEVPQNLSASRPQDRQFILSSKKLLLSDSGFYLCAWTQGQSPLHFGNGTRLTVT.

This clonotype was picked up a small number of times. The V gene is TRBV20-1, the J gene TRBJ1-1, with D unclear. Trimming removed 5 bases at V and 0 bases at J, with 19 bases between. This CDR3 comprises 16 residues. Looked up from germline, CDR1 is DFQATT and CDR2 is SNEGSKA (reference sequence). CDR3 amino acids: CSAPRADDLMNTEAFF. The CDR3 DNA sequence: TGCAGTGCTCCGCGGGCGGACGATCTCATGAACACTGAAGCTTTCTTT.

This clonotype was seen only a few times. CDR3 bases: TGTGCCAGCAGTTCCCTGGCACACGGGGGCAATGAGCAGTTCTTC. Translation: CASSSLAHGGNEQFF. This sequence joins TRBV28 and TRBJ2-1; the D gene is possibly TRBD2 (6 bases). Per germline, CDR1 MDHEN and CDR2 SYDVKM. There are 15 residues in the CDR3. V lost 4 bases, J lost 6 bases, and 16 bases lay in between.

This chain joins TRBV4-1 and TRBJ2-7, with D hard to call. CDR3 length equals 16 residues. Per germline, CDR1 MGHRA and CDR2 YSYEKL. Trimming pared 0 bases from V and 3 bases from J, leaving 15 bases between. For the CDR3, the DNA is TGCGCCAGCAGCCAAGATCGGCGACCCCCTTTCTACGAGCAGTACTTC. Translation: CASSQDRRPPFYEQYF.

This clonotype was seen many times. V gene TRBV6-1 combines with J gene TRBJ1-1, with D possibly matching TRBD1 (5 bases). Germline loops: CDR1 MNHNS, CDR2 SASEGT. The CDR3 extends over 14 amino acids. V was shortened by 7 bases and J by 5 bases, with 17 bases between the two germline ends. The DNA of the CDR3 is TGTGCCAGCACGCCGGGCCCCGAGGGGACTGAAGCTTTCTTT. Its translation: CASTPGPEGTEAFF.

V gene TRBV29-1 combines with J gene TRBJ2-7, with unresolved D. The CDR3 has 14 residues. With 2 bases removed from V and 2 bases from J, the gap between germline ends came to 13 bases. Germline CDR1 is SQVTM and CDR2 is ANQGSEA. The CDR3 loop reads CSVEWSSDPYEQYF. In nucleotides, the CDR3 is TGCAGCGTTGAATGGTCCTCAGACCCCTACGAGCAGTACTTC.

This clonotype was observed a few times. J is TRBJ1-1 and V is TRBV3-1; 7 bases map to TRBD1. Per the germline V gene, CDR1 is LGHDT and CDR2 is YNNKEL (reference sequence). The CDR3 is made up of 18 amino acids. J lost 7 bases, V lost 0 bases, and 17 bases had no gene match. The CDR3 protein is CASSQEAQGPKKALEAFF. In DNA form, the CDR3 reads TGTGCCAGCAGCCAAGAGGCACAGGGGCCTAAAAAGGCCCTTGAAGCTTTCTTT.

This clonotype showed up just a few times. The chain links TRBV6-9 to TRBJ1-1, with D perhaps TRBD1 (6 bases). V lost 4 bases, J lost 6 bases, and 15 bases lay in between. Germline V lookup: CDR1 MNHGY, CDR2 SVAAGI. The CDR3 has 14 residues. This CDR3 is CASSFLPGTSEAFF. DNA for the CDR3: TGTGCCAGCAGTTTTTTGCCCGGGACATCTGAAGCTTTCTTT.

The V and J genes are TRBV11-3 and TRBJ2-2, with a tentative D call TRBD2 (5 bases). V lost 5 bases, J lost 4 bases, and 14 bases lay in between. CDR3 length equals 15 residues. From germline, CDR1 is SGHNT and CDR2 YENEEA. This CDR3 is CASSPRTGVTGELFF. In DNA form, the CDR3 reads TGTGCCAGCAGCCCCCGGACTGGCGTCACCGGGGAGCTGTTTTTT.

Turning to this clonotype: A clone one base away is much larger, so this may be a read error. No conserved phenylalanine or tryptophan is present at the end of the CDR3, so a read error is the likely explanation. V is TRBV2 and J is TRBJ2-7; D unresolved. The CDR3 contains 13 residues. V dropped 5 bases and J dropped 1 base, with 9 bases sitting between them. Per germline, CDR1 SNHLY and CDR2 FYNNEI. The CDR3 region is CASSYAASYEQYC. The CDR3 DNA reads TGTGCCAGCAGTTACGCAGCATCCTACGAGCAGTACTGC.

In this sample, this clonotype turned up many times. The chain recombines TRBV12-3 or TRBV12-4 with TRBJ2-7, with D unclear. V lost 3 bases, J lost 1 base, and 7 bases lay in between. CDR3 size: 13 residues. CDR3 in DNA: TGTGCCAGCAGTTTCCAGGAATCCTACGAGCAGTACTTC. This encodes CASSFQESYEQYF.

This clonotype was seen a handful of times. The CDR3 DNA follows: TGTGCCAGCAGGGGACTAGCGGGAGCAGATACGCAGTATTTT. Protein product: CASRGLAGADTQYF. The chain carries TRBV27 and TRBJ2-3; 14 bases match TRBD2. CDR1 and CDR2 (germline): MNHEY, SMNVEV (reference sequence). The CDR3 has 14 residues. Trimming took 6 bases from V and 4 from J; bases not matched to a gene: 0.

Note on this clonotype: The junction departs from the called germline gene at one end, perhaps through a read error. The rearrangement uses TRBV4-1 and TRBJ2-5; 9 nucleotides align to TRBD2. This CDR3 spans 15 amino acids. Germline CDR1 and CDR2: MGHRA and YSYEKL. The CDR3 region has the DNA TGCGCCAGCAGCGTTAGCGGGAGACTTGGAGAGATCCAGTACTTC. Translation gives CASSVSGRLGEIQYF.

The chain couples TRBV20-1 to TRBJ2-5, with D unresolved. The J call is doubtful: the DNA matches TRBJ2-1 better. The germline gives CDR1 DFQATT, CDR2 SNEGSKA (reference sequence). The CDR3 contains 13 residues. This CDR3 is CSATGPGYNEQFF. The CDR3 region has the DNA TGCAGTGCTACCGGGCCGGGTTACAATGAGCAGTTCTTC.